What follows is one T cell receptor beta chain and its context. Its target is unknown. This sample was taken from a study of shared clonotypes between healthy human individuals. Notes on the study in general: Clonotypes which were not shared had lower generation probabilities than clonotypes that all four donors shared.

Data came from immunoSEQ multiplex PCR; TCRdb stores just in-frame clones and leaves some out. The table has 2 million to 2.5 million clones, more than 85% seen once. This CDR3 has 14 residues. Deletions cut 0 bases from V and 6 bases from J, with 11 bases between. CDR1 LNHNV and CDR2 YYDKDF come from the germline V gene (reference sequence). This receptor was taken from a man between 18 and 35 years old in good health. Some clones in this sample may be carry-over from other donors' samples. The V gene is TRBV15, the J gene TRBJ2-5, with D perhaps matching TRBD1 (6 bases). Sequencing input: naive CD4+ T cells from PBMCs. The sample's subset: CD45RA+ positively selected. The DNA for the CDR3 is TGTGCCACCAGCAGAGATCAGGGGCTCAAGACCCAGTACTTC. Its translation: CATSRDQGLKTQYF.